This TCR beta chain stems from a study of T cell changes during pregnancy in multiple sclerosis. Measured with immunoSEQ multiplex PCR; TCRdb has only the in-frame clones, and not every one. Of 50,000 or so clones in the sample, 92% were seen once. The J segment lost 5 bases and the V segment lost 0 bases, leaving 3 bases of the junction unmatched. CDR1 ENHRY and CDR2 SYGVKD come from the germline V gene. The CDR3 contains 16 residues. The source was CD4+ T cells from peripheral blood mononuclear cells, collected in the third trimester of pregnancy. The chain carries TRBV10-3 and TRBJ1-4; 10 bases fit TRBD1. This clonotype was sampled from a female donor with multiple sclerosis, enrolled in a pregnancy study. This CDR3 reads CAISESGQGRNEKLFF. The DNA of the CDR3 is TGTGCCATCAGTGAGTCGGGACAGGGGAGAAATGAAAAACTGTTTTTT.